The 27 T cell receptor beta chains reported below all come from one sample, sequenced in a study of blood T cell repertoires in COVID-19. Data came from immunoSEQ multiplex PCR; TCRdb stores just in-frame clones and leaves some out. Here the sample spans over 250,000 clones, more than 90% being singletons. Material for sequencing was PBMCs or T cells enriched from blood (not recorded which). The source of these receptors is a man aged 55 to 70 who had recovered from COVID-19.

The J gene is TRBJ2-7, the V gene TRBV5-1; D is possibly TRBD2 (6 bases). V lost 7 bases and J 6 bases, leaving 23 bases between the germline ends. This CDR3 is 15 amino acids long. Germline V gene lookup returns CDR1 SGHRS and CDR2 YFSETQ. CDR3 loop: CASAELGPGLSEQYF. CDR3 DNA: TGCGCCAGCGCTGAGCTTGGCCCGGGACTCTCCGAGCAGTACTTC.

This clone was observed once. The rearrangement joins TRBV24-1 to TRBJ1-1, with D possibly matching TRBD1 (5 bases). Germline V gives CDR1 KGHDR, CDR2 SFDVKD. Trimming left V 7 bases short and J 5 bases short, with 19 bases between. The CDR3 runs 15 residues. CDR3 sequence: CATRNSIGGRTEAFF. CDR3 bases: TGTGCCACCAGAAATTCAATCGGGGGTCGTACTGAAGCTTTCTTT.

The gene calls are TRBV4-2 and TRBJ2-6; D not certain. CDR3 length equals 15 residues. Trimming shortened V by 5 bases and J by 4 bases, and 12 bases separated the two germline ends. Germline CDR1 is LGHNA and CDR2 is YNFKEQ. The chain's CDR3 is CASSKEPSGANVLTF. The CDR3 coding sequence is TGTGCCAGCAGCAAGGAGCCTTCCGGGGCCAACGTCCTGACTTTC.

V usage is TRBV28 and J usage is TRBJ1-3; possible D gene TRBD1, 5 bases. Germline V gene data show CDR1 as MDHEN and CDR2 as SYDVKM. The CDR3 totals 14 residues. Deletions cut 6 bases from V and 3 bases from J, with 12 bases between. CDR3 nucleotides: TGTGCCAGCAGCCCAGGGTCTGGTGGAAACACCATATATTTT. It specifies CASSPGSGGNTIYF.

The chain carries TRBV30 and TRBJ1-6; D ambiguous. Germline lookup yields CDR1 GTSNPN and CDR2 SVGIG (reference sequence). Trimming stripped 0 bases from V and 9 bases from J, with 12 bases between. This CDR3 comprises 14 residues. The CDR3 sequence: CAWSVDQWSSPLHF. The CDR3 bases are TGTGCCTGGAGTGTTGATCAGTGGAGTTCACCCCTCCACTTT.

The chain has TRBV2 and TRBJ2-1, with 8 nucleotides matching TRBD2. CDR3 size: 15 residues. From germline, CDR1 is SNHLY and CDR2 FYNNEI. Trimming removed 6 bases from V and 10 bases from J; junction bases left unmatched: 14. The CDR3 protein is CASSIGLARPGEQFF. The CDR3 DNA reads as TGTGCCAGCAGCATAGGACTAGCCCGCCCCGGGGAGCAGTTCTTC.

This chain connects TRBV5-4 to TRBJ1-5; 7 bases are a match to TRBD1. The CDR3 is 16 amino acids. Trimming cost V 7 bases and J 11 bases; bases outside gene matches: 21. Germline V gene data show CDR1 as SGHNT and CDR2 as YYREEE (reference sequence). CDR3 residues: CASPNQRGPTKGTQHF. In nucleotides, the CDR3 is TGTGCCAGCCCTAACCAGAGGGGGCCGACGAAAGGGACCCAGCATTTT.

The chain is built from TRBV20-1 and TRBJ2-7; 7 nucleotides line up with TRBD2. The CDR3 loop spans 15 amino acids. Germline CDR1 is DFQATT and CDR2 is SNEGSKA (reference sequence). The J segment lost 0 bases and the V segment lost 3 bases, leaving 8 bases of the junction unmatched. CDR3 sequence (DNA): TGCAGTGCTAGTGGGGGAGGGAGGGACTCCTACGAGCAGTACTTC. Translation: CSASGGGRDSYEQYF.

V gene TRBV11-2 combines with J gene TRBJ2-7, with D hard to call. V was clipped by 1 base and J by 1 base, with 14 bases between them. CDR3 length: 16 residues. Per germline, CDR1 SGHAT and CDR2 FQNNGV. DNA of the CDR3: TGTGCCAGCAGCTTAGGTACCCTGACGGGTTCCTACGAGCAGTACTTC. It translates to CASSLGTLTGSYEQYF.

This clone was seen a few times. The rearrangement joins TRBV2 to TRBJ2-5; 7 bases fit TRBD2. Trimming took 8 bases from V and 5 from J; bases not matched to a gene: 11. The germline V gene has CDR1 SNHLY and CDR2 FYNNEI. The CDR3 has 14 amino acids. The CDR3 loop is CASAGTTFQETQYF. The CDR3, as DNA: TGTGCCAGCGCCGGGACTACTTTTCAGGAGACCCAGTACTTC. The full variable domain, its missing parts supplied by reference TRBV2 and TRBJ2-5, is EPEVTQTPSHQVTQMGQEVILRCVPISNHLYFYWYRQILGQKVEFLVSFYNNEISEKSEIFDDQFSVERPDGSNFTLKIRSTKLEDSAMYFCASAGTTFQETQYFGPGTRLLVL.

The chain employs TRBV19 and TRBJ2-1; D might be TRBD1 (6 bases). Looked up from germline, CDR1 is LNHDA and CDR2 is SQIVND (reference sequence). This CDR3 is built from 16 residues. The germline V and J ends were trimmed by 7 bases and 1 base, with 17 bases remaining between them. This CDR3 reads CASTPLQGSSYNEQFF. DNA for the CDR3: TGTGCCAGTACCCCTCTCCAGGGGTCTTCCTACAATGAGCAGTTCTTC.

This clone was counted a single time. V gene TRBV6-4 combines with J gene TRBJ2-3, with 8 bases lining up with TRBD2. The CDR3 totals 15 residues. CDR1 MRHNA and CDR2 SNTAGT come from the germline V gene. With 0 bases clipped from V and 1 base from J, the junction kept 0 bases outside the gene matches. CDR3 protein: CASSDSRGGTDTQYF. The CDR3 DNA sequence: TGTGCCAGCAGTGACTCGCGGGGGGGCACAGATACGCAGTATTTT.

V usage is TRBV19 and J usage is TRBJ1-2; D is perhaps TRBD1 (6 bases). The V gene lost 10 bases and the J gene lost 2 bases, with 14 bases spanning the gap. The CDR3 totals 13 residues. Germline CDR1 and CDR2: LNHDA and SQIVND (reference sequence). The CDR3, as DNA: TGTGCCACCAAACCCGGGACAAACTATGGCTACACCTTC. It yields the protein CATKPGTNYGYTF.

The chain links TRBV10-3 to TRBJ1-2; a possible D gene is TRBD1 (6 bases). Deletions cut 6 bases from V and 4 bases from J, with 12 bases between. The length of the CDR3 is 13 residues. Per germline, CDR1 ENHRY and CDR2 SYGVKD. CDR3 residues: CAIREDSSYGYTF. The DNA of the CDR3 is TGTGCCATCAGGGAGGACAGCTCCTATGGCTACACCTTC.

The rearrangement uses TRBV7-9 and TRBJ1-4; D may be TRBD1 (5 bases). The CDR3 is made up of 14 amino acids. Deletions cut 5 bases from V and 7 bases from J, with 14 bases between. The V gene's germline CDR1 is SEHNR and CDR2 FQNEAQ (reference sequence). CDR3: CASSPQGSSEKLFF. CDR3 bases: TGTGCCAGCAGCCCCCAGGGTTCAAGTGAAAAACTGTTTTTT.

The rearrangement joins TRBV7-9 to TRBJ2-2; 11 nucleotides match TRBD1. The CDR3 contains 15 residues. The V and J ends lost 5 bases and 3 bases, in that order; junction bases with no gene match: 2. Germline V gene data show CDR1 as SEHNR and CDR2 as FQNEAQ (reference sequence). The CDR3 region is CASSKGQGDTGELFF. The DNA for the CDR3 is TGTGCCAGCAGCAAGGGACAGGGGGACACCGGGGAGCTGTTTTTT.

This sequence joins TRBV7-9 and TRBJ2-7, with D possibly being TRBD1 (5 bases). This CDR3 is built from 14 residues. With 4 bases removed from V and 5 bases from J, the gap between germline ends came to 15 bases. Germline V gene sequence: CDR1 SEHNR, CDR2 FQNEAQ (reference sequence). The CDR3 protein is CASSYGSGSDEQYF. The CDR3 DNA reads TGTGCCAGCAGCTACGGATCAGGGTCGGACGAGCAGTACTTC.

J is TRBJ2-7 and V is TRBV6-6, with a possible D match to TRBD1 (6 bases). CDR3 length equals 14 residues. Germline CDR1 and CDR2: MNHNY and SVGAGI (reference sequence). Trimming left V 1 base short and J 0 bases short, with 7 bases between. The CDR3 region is CASSYWDNSYEQYF. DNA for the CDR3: TGTGCCAGCAGTTACTGGGACAACTCCTACGAGCAGTACTTC.

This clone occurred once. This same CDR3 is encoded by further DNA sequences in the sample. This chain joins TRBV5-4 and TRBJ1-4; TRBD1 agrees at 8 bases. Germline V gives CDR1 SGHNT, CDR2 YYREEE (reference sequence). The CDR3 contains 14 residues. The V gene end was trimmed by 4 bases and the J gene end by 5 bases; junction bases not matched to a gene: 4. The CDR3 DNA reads TGTGCCAGCAGCCTGACAGGGGCGAATGAAAAACTGTTTTTT. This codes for CASSLTGANEKLFF.

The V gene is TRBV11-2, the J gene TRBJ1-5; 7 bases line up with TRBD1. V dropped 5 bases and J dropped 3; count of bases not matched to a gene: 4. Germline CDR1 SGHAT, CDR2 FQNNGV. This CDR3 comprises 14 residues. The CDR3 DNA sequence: TGTGCCAGCAGCGTGGGACAGCCCAATCAGCCCCAGCATTTT. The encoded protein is CASSVGQPNQPQHF.

CDR3: CASSDRAMSNQPQHF. In DNA, the CDR3 is TGTGCCAGCAGTGACAGGGCGATGAGCAATCAGCCCCAGCATTTT. The V gene is TRBV2, the J gene TRBJ1-5; possible D gene TRBD1, 5 bases. The CDR3 length is 15 residues. V was cut by 3 bases and J by 1 base, with 10 bases left in between. From germline, CDR1 is SNHLY and CDR2 FYNNEI.

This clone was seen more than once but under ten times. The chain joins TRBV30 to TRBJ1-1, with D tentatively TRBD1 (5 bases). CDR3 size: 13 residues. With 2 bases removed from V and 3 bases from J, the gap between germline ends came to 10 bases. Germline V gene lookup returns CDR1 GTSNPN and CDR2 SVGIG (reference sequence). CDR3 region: CAWSRGIDTEAFF. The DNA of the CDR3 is TGTGCCTGGAGTAGGGGCATTGACACTGAAGCTTTCTTT. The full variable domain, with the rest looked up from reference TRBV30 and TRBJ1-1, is SQTIHQWPATLVQPVGSPLSLECTVEGTSNPNLYWYRQAAGRGLQLLFYSVGIGQISSEVPQNLSASRPQDRQFILSSKKLLLSDSGFYLCAWSRGIDTEAFFGQGTRLTVV.

CDR3 loop: CASSQDFGPSREQYF. The CDR3 DNA follows: TGCGCCAGCAGCCAAGATTTTGGGCCCTCCAGGGAGCAGTACTTC. The chain combines TRBV4-1 with TRBJ2-7; D not certain. The CDR3 is 15 residues long. V lost 0 bases and J lost 7, with 16 bases in between. Germline V lookup: CDR1 MGHRA, CDR2 YSYEKL.

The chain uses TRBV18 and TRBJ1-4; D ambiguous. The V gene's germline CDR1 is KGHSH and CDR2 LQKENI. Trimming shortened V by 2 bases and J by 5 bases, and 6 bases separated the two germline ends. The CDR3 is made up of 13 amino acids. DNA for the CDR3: TGTGCCAGCTCACCAGAGATGAATGAAAAACTGTTTTTT. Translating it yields CASSPEMNEKLFF.

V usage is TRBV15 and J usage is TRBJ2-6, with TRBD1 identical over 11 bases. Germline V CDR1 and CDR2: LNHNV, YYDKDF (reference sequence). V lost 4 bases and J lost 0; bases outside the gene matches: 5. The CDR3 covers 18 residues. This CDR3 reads CATSMDRGLSSGANVLTF. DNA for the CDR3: TGTGCCACCAGCATGGACAGGGGGCTCTCCTCTGGGGCCAACGTCCTGACTTTC.

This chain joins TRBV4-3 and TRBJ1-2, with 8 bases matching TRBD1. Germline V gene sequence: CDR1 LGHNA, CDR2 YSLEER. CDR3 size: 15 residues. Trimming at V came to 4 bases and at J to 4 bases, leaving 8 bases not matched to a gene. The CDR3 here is CASSLEGQGGYGYTF. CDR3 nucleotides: TGCGCCAGCAGCCTCGAAGGACAGGGCGGCTATGGCTACACCTTC.

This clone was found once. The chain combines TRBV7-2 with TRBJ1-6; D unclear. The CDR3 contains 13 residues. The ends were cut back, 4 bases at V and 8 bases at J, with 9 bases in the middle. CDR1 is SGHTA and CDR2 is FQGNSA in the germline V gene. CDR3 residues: CASSWEAYSPLHF. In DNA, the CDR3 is TGTGCCAGCAGCTGGGAGGCGTATTCACCCCTCCACTTT.